This paragraph covers one TCR beta chain sequence. The target antigen is unknown. Amplification used 60 Vbeta primers and 13 Jbeta primers. The protocol was immunoSEQ multiplex PCR, while the TCRdb copy is restricted to in-frame clones and leaves out a portion. This table has fewer than 110,000 clones, 65% to 85% appearing once. This CDR3 region has 13 residues. Germline V gene sequence: CDR1 MNHEY, CDR2 SVGAGI. The ends lost 5 bases at V and 0 bases at J; junction bases unmatched: 0. The source of the sample is a study of cytomegalovirus exposure and HLA in healthy donors. Study observations and caveats: Some TCR beta chains (164 of them) were listed as cytomegalovirus-associated. Productive status was seen about 87% or about 30% of the time for most TCR beta V segments in an earlier analysis. Later, TCR association rates were found to vary by HLA locus, highest for DRB1 and lowest for HLA-C.

V is TRBV6-5 and J is TRBJ2-7, with 8 bases fitting TRBD2. The specimen was PBMCs. This TCR was recovered from a man aged 45-65 years in good health and CMV-seropositive. In nucleotides, the CDR3 is TGTGCCAGCAGTCTAGCGGGCTCCTACGAGCAGTACTTC. This codes for CASSLAGSYEQYF.